This T cell receptor beta chain was profiled in a study of CD8 T cells in ankylosing spondylitis. Remarks on this clonotype: Its cognate antigen is unknown.

This CDR3 has 16 amino acids. V lost 4 bases and J 6 bases, leaving 18 bases between the germline ends. General study results and limits: What appeared characteristic of ankylosing spondylitis blood was a TCR beta motif of eight highly homologous variants. Significant enrichment of disease-linked clones was reportedly seen in matched ankylosing spondylitis synovial fluid.

Molecular-barcoded quantitative 5'-RACE produced these TCR beta libraries. TCRdb re-called the 5' RACE reads through MiXCR, storing one row per CDR3 protein. Of approximately 210,000 distinct CDR3 sequences listed, around 13% are singletons. V gene TRBV12-3 or TRBV12-4 combines with J gene TRBJ1-4; D unresolved. Sequencing used blood, either unsorted or a sorted T cell fraction (not recorded which). The sequence was obtained from a male donor with ankylosing spondylitis or in good health (not recorded which). Written as DNA, the CDR3 is TGTGCCAGCAGTTCCCGTAAGGGAGGACGCCATGAAAAACTGTTTTTT. Amino acids: CASSSRKGGRHEKLFF.